One and the same sample provided the 6 T cell receptor beta chains below, sequenced in a study of Graves' ophthalmopathy and Graves' hyperthyroidism. RNA transcripts were the template, and TCR beta CDR3 regions were amplified from them. First-round RT-PCR used HTBI primers; second-round multiplex PCR followed. TCRdb reanalysed the multiplex PCR reads using MiXCR and keeps one entry per CDR3 protein. Altogether 560,000 or so distinct CDR3 sequences are present, approximately 35% being singletons, with the ten largest covering 3.5% to 5%. The sequenced sample consisted of peripheral blood or thyroid tissue (not recorded which). All receptors come from an adult man with Graves' hyperthyroidism.

This clonotype was observed many times. CDR3 amino acids: CASSHSGGNQPQHF. CDR3 nucleotides: TGTGCCAGTTCTCACTCGGGGGGCAATCAGCCCCAGCATTTT. The J gene is TRBJ1-5, the V gene TRBV3-1, with D perhaps matching TRBD1 (5 bases). This CDR3 has 14 amino acids. Germline V gives CDR1 LGHDT, CDR2 YNNKEL (reference sequence). With 9 bases removed from V and 2 bases from J, the gap between germline ends came to 14 bases.

The CDR3 coding sequence is TGTGCCAGCAGCCCGGGACAGGCGGCGGTTGAAAAACTGTTTTTT. As protein: CASSPGQAAVEKLFF. This rearrangement joins TRBV5-4 to TRBJ1-4; 8 bases align to TRBD1. V shed 4 bases, J shed 7 bases, and the junction held 9 bases outside the gene matches. The V gene's germline CDR1 is SGHNT and CDR2 YYREEE (reference sequence). This CDR3 has 15 amino acids.

About this clonotype itself: This sequence may be a read error, since a much larger clone differs from it by one base. V usage is TRBV4-1 and J usage is TRBJ2-7; D not resolved. The CDR3 extends over 15 amino acids. Germline-derived CDR1 and CDR2 are MGHRA and YSYEKL. CDR3 nucleotide sequence: TGCGCCGGCAGCCAAGAAGCCGGGTTCAGCTACGAGCAGTACTTC. Protein: CAGSQEAGFSYEQYF.

In this sample, this clonotype turned up many times. V usage is TRBV2 and J usage is TRBJ1-1, with D unresolved. Germline V gene data show CDR1 as SNHLY and CDR2 as FYNNEI. The CDR3 is 15 residues long. The germline V and J ends were trimmed by 7 bases and 0 bases, with 15 bases remaining between them. CDR3 sequence reads: CASTRKSSMNTEAFF. The CDR3 nucleotides are TGTGCCAGCACCCGTAAATCCTCCATGAACACTGAAGCTTTCTTT.

Ten or more counts support this clonotype. This chain connects TRBV6-5 to TRBJ1-1; no firm D call. Germline values: CDR1 MNHEY, CDR2 SVGAGI. The CDR3 runs to 15 residues. V was pared by 0 bases and J by 0 bases, with 8 bases between. The CDR3 region has the DNA TGTGCCAGCAGTTACTCGCGAATCATGAACACTGAAGCTTTCTTT. Translation gives CASSYSRIMNTEAFF.

The chain combines TRBV28 with TRBJ1-4; D gene unclear. With 3 bases removed from V and 8 bases from J, the gap between germline ends came to 13 bases. This CDR3 contains 14 residues. The germline gives CDR1 MDHEN, CDR2 SYDVKM. CDR3 sequence: CASSFRTAPEKLFF. DNA of the CDR3: TGTGCCAGCAGTTTTCGCACAGCTCCAGAAAAACTGTTTTTT.